This record looks at one T cell receptor beta chain sequence and its context. Its binding antigen is unknown. No base qualities exist here, and no much larger clone lies one base off it. Using the immunoSEQ assay, the TCR beta locus was amplified and sequenced, producing bulk TCR Vbeta CDR3 data. Regarding the original processing steps: Non-productive CDR3s, sequences shorter than 7 amino acids, and those not starting with C or ending with F/W were excluded. Analysis was restricted to specimens with at least 1000 reads, and clonotypes were defined at the amino acid level. To compute clonality, Pielou's evenness was subtracted from 1. Library sizes were equalized by abundance-weighted random subsampling with replacement, which was repeated 100 times so that 95% confidence intervals could be reported. Repertoire overlap was quantified with the Morisita overlap index, and the top 40 clones per specimen were checked for overlap with the irAE. Entries here come from immuneACCESS through TCRdb and include only in-frame sequences with V and J called. Some clones fail to appear in such tables; in the studies checked, an unresolved V gene covers under half of the shortfall, and the cause of the remainder is unknown. For V, J and clone size, that table is used; D and trimming come from the DNA. A total of around 5,000 clones appear in this sample, about 65% of them only once. Approximately 5.2% of the sample goes to the ten largest clones.

This entry is derived from a study of T cells in tumors and immune-related adverse events (dated by TCRdb to about 2021). The intended sense of this specimen's treatment or condition label: nivolumab (PD-1 blockade) given before sampling. The DNeasy Blood and Tissue Kit was used to extract DNA from the formalin-fixed paraffin-embedded specimens. The CDR3 contains 15 residues, cysteine and phenylalanine counted. Only the CDR3 part of the read is kept: 45 bases, read in frame from the first base. V and J are trimmed by 5 bases and 3 bases, and the gene matches miss 7 bases of the junction. The germline V gene (reference sequence) gives CDR1 as LNHDA and CDR2 as SQIVND.

Sequencing was performed on gut tissue, taken from a patient treated with anti-PD-1 therapy. The chain joins TRBV19 to TRBJ2-5, and TRBD1 aligns with 9 junction nucleotides. This receptor was taken from a female donor with metastatic renal cell carcinoma. In nucleotide form, the sequence is TGTGCCAGTAGTTCACTTCGGACAGGGGAAGAGACCCAGTACTTC. This gives the protein CASSSLRTGEETQYF.